This T cell receptor beta chain is drawn from a study of T cell changes during pregnancy in multiple sclerosis. Trimming took 2 bases from V and 13 from J; bases not matched to a gene: 14. Germline V gene lookup returns CDR1 SGHDT and CDR2 YYEEEE. The CDR3 sequence is 15 residues long. Assay used: immunoSEQ multiplex PCR; TCRdb lists only in-frame clones, some missing. The sample includes 50,000 to 60,000 clones, just under 90% of them seen just once. This receptor was obtained from a female donor with multiple sclerosis, enrolled in a pregnancy study. Specimen: CD4+ T cells from peripheral blood mononuclear cells, collected in the first trimester of pregnancy. The gene calls are TRBV5-6 and TRBJ1-1, with 10 nucleotides matching TRBD1. This CDR3 reads CASSLAGTGVLKVFF. As DNA, the CDR3 is TGTGCCAGCAGCTTAGCCGGGACAGGGGTTTTAAAGGTTTTCTTT.